This passage covers 7 T cell receptor beta chains from one sample sequenced in a study of OX40 agonist ivuxolimab in advanced cancers. The assay was immunoSEQ multiplex PCR, and TCRdb's table has in-frame clones only and misses some. The sample contains approximately 76,000 clones, 75% to 90% of which appear only once. The starting material was CD4+ or CD8+ T cells sorted from blood, obtained in a trial of the OX40 agonist ivuxolimab. The receptors come from an adult with an advanced solid tumor such as melanoma, head and neck, liver or kidney cancer.

This clone was seen only once. J is TRBJ2-3 and V is TRBV11-2; tentative D call: TRBD1 (6 bases). CDR1 is SGHAT and CDR2 is FQNNGV in the germline V gene. The V end was cut by 4 bases, the J end by 2 bases, with 13 bases between. This CDR3 region has 15 residues. The CDR3 bases are TGTGCCAGCAGCTACACTAGGGGGTACACAGATACGCAGTATTTT. Protein sequence: CASSYTRGYTDTQYF.

The chain carries TRBV7-9 and TRBJ2-3, with 9 bases fitting TRBD1. V lost 5 bases to trimming and J lost 3 bases; unmatched junction nucleotides: 9. This CDR3 comprises 16 residues. Per germline, CDR1 SEHNR and CDR2 FQNEAQ (reference sequence). DNA of the CDR3: TGTGCCAGCAGCCCAAAACAGGGGGCCGGGACAGATACGCAGTATTTT. Amino acid sequence: CASSPKQGAGTDTQYF.

The chain has TRBV18 and TRBJ1-1; D not resolved. The germline V gene encodes CDR1 KGHSH and CDR2 LQKENI. Trimming removed 4 bases at V and 7 bases at J, with 13 bases between. The CDR3 sequence is 13 residues long. The CDR3 protein is CASSRAIELEAFF. The DNA for the CDR3 is TGTGCCAGCTCACGGGCAATCGAGCTTGAAGCTTTCTTT. The full variable domain, in which reference TRBV18 and TRBJ1-1 provide the parts outside the CDR3, is NAGVMQNPRHLVRRRGQEARLRCSPMKGHSHVYWYRQLPEEGLKFMVYLQKENIIDESGMPKERFSAEFPKEGPSILRIQQVVRGDSAAYFCASSRAIELEAFFGQGTRLTVV.

This chain joins TRBV30 and TRBJ2-5, with 7 bases fitting TRBD2. The tail of the sequence fits TRBJ2-7 better, so the J call may be wrong. CDR1 is GTSNPN, CDR2 SVGIG, per germline (reference sequence). The CDR3 totals 16 residues. The CDR3 nucleotides are TGTGCCTGGAGTTACCAAAGGGACTATATCCTCTACGAGCAGTACTTC. Amino acids: CAWSYQRDYILYEQYF.

The CDR3 reads CASSEVGGGGQATQYF. In DNA, the CDR3 is TGTGCCAGCAGTGAAGTGGGAGGCGGGGGGCAGGCCACGCAGTATTTT. The chain combines TRBV2 with TRBJ2-3; 8 nucleotides align to TRBD2. V lost 1 base and J lost 9; bases outside the gene matches: 12. The germline CDR1 and CDR2 sequences are SNHLY and FYNNEI. CDR3 length: 16 residues.

Only a few counts were recorded for this clone. V and J are TRBV5-4 and TRBJ1-2, with 9 nucleotides matching TRBD1. V shed 7 bases and J 8 bases; nucleotides not matched to a gene: 9. Germline V CDR1 and CDR2: SGHNT, YYREEE (reference sequence). The CDR3 runs to 13 residues. DNA of the CDR3: TGTGCCAGCGACCCTGGACAGGGGAGAGGCTACACCTTC. Protein product: CASDPGQGRGYTF.

V usage is TRBV2 and J usage is TRBJ1-6; D may be TRBD1 (6 bases). The germline V gene has CDR1 SNHLY and CDR2 FYNNEI. The CDR3 consists of 14 residues. Trimming removed 4 bases at V and 8 bases at J, with 12 bases between. The CDR3 spells CASSVVGGYSPLHF. The DNA of the CDR3 is TGTGCCAGCAGTGTAGTTGGGGGCTATTCACCCCTCCACTTT.